This T cell receptor (beta chain) was documented in a study of blood T cell repertoires in COVID-19. Study context: The United States, Italy and Spain provided the acute and convalescent COVID-19 samples. Nucleic acid was either cDNA or gDNA, and it came from T cells, B-cell-depleted T cells, or PBMCs.

Repertoires were generated with immunoSEQ multiplex PCR, while TCRdb's copy carries only in-frame clones and drops some. The sample shows 380,000 or so clones, about four fifths of them seen only once. CDR1 and CDR2 (germline): LGHNA, YNFKEQ. V lost 1 base, J lost 2 bases, and 9 bases lay in between. The CDR3 length is 15 residues. This sequence was found in a human donor with acute or convalescent COVID-19. The donor label of this sample is uncertain. Material: peripheral blood. The rearrangement joins TRBV4-2 to TRBJ1-3, with a possible D match to TRBD1 (5 bases). CDR3: CASSQGGKAGNTIYF. CDR3 DNA: TGTGCCAGCAGCCAAGGGGGCAAGGCTGGAAACACCATATATTTT.